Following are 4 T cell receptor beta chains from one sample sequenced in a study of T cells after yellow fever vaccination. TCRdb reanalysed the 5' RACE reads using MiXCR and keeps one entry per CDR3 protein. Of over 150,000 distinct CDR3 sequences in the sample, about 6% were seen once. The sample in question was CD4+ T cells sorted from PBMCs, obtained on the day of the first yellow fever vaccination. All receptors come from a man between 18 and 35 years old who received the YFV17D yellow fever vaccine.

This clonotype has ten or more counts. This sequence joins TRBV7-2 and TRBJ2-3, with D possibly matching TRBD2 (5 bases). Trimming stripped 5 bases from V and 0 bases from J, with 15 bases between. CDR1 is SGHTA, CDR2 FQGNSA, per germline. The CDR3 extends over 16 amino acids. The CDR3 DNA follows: TGTGCCAGCAGCCGCTGGAGCGGATCTAGCACAGATACGCAGTATTTT. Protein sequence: CASSRWSGSSTDTQYF.

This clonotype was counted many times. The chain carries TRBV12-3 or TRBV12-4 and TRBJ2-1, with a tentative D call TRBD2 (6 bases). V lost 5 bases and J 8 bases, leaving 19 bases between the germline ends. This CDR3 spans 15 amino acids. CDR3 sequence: CASSPLGGFNDEQFF. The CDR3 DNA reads TGTGCCAGCAGTCCGCTAGGAGGGTTTAACGATGAGCAGTTCTTC.

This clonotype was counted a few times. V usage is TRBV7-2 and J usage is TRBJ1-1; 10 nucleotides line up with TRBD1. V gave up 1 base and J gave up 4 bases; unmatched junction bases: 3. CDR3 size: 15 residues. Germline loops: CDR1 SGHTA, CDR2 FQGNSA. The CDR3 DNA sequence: TGTGCCAGCAGCTTAGAGGGACAGGGGTCCACTGAAGCTTTCTTT. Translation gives CASSLEGQGSTEAFF.

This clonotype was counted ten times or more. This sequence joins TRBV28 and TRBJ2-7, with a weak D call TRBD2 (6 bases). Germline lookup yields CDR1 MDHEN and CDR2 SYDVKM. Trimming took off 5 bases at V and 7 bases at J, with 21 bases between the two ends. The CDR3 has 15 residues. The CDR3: CASSEAGRFVGEQYV. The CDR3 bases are TGTGCCAGCAGTGAAGCAGGGAGGTTTGTGGGGGAGCAGTACGTC.